The clone carrying this TCR beta chain was seen a handful of times. Germline CDR1 DFQATT, CDR2 SNEGSKA (reference sequence). V lost 3 bases, J lost 4 bases, and 4 bases stayed unmatched. The CDR3 spans 14 residues. This entry belongs to a study of T-cell memory formation after mild COVID-19. TCRdb re-derived calls from the 5' RACE reads in MiXCR, one entry per CDR3 protein. The table records 250,000 to 400,000 distinct CDR3 sequences, approximately 14% of them present only once. What was sequenced was PBMCs or a T cell subset sorted from them (not recorded which). The V gene is TRBV20-1, the J gene TRBJ2-1; TRBD2 agrees at 9 bases. The sequence came from a man younger than 35 who had mild COVID-19 (a few samples of this study predate the infection). Cell type and time point are not known. The CDR3 is CSASSTSGYNEQFF. In DNA form, the CDR3 reads TGCAGTGCTAGTTCGACTAGCGGATACAATGAGCAGTTCTTC.